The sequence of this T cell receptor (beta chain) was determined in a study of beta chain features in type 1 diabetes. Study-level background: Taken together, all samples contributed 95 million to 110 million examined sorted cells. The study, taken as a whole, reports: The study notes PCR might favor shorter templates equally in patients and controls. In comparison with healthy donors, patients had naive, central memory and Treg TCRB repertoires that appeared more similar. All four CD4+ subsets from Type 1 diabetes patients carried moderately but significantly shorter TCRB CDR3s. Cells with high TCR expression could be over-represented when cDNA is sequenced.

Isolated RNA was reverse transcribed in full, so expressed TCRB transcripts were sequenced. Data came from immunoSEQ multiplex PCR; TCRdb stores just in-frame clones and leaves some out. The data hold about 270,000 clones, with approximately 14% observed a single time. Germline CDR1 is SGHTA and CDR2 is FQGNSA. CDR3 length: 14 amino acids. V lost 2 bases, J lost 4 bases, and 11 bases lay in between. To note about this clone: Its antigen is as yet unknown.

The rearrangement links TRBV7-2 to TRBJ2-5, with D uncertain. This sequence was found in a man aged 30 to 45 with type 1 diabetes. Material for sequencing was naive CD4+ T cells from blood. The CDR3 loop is CASSLSGRPETQYF. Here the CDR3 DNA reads TGTGCCAGCAGCTTATCAGGTCGCCCAGAGACCCAGTACTTC.